The 32 T cell receptor beta chains presented below share a single source sample, sequenced in a study of control samples from healthy donors and cancer patients. Only in-frame clones appear in the TCRdb table, and some are missing; sequencing was by immunoSEQ multiplex PCR. The table lists some 120,000 clones, under 95% of them singletons, with about 1.5% in the top ten. The specimen was PBMCs. The receptors derive from a man in his fifties with head and neck cancer.

The chain recombines TRBV5-1 with TRBJ2-7, with D unresolved. Germline CDR1 and CDR2: SGHRS and YFSETQ. This CDR3 has 16 amino acids. V lost 2 bases to trimming and J lost 2 bases, with 17 bases between them. The CDR3 sequence: CASSLEYAEVPYEQYF. CDR3 bases: TGCGCCAGCAGCTTAGAATATGCCGAAGTCCCCTACGAGCAGTACTTC.

V and J are TRBV28 and TRBJ2-6; 10 nucleotides match TRBD1. Germline V lookup: CDR1 MDHEN, CDR2 SYDVKM. This CDR3 spans 19 amino acids. The V gene end was trimmed by 6 bases and the J gene end by 2 bases; junction bases not matched to a gene: 13. The CDR3 loop is CASREGTGALLPGANVLTF. The CDR3 DNA sequence: TGTGCCAGCAGGGAAGGGACAGGGGCCCTCTTACCTGGGGCCAACGTCCTGACTTTC.

The chain uses TRBV5-1 and TRBJ1-3; D not certain. CDR3 length: 14 amino acids. Per the germline V gene, CDR1 is SGHRS and CDR2 is YFSETQ. The V end lost 0 bases, the J end lost 4 bases, and 8 bases lay between the germline ends. CDR3 in amino acids: CASSLAGVGNTIYF. For the CDR3, the DNA is TGCGCCAGCAGCTTGGCCGGAGTCGGAAACACCATATATTTT.

This clone was picked up one time. The gene calls are TRBV14 and TRBJ1-2; tentative D call: TRBD1 (5 bases). V was trimmed by 5 bases and J by 4 bases, leaving 17 bases between them. Germline V gene lookup returns CDR1 SGHDN and CDR2 FVKESK. CDR3 length: 15 residues. This CDR3 reads CASSAPGRDPYGYTF. The CDR3 nucleotides read TGTGCCAGCAGCGCGCCGGGGAGGGACCCCTATGGCTACACCTTC.

The V call is TRBV7-6, the J call TRBJ2-5; the match to TRBD1 covers 8 bases. The CDR3 length is 15 residues. Unmatched junction bases numbered 12, after V lost 5 bases and J lost 7 bases. Germline values: CDR1 SGHVS, CDR2 FNYEAQ. The CDR3 DNA is TGTGCCAGCAGCGCTCAGACAGGGGAGGTTCGGACCCAGTACTTC. It translates to CASSAQTGEVRTQYF.

The chain combines TRBV9 with TRBJ1-2, with D maybe TRBD1 (6 bases). V dropped 5 bases and J dropped 2 bases, with 7 bases sitting between them. Looked up from germline, CDR1 is SGDLS and CDR2 is YYNGEE. This CDR3 contains 12 residues. The CDR3 reads CASRDSNYGYTF. DNA for the CDR3: TGTGCCAGCAGGGACAGCAACTATGGCTACACCTTC.

This chain connects TRBV18 to TRBJ2-2; 8 nucleotides match TRBD2. Germline CDR1 reads KGHSH; CDR2 reads LQKENI. The CDR3 is made up of 16 amino acids. The V segment lost 3 bases and the J segment 2 bases; nucleotides outside the gene matches: 5. CDR3 bases: TGTGCCAGCTCACCCCTCCGGGGGGGAAACACCGGGGAGCTGTTTTTT. Residues: CASSPLRGGNTGELFF.

This sequence joins TRBV20-1 and TRBJ1-5, with TRBD1 as a possible D gene (5 bases). Trimming pared 3 bases from V and 4 bases from J, leaving 10 bases between. The length of the CDR3 is 13 residues. Germline-derived CDR1 and CDR2 are DFQATT and SNEGSKA (reference sequence). CDR3 in amino acids: CSASPGTNQPQHF. The CDR3 DNA follows: TGCAGTGCTAGTCCGGGGACGAATCAGCCCCAGCATTTT.

The chain is built from TRBV19 and TRBJ2-1; D unclear. V lost 5 bases and J 3 bases, leaving 8 bases between the germline ends. CDR1 is LNHDA and CDR2 is SQIVND in the germline V gene (reference sequence). CDR3 length: 13 residues. This chain's CDR3 is CASSSQLYNEQFF. The CDR3 DNA follows: TGTGCCAGTAGTTCTCAGCTCTACAATGAGCAGTTCTTC.

The genes are TRBV2 and TRBJ2-2; 9 bases are shared with TRBD1. The J segment lost 0 bases and the V segment lost 10 bases, leaving 3 bases of the junction unmatched. This CDR3 comprises 14 residues. Germline assignment: CDR1 SNHLY and CDR2 FYNNEI. CDR3 amino acids: CAIRQGANTGELFF. DNA of the CDR3: TGTGCCATTAGACAGGGGGCGAACACCGGGGAGCTGTTTTTT.

The sample holds one count of this clone. The chain has TRBV5-6 and TRBJ2-5; D is perhaps TRBD1 or TRBD2 (5 bases each). CDR3 length: 12 residues. CDR1 is SGHDT, CDR2 YYEEEE, per germline. The V end was cut by 7 bases, the J end by 4 bases, with 11 bases between. CDR3 in amino acids: CASRGLPETQYF. CDR3 coding DNA: TGTGCCAGCCGGGGCCTCCCAGAGACCCAGTACTTC.

J is TRBJ1-2 and V is TRBV6-2 or TRBV6-3; 9 nucleotides agree with TRBD1. J lost 7 bases, V lost 1 base, and 13 bases had no gene match. This CDR3 contains 17 residues. Per the germline V gene, CDR1 is MNHEY and CDR2 is SVGEGT. The chain's CDR3 is CASSYFPPGQGWIGYTF. The CDR3 nucleotides read TGTGCCAGCAGTTACTTCCCCCCGGGACAGGGATGGATTGGCTACACCTTC.

CDR3 sequence: CATSDLGGQGLGGYTF. The DNA of the CDR3 is TGTGCCACCAGTGATTTGGGGGGACAGGGACTTGGAGGCTACACCTTC. V gene TRBV24-1 combines with J gene TRBJ1-2; 9 bases agree with TRBD1. V was pared by 0 bases and J by 8 bases, with 9 bases of the junction left unmatched. Germline V gene lookup returns CDR1 KGHDR and CDR2 SFDVKD. CDR3 length equals 16 residues.

The V gene is TRBV7-7, the J gene TRBJ2-5; TRBD2 is a possible D gene (5 bases). V gave up 5 bases and J gave up 2 bases, with 9 bases separating them. Germline CDR1 and CDR2: SSHAT and FNYEAQ (reference sequence). The CDR3 extends over 13 amino acids. The CDR3 sequence: CASSARTQETQYF. In DNA, the CDR3 is TGTGCCAGCAGCGCCCGGACTCAAGAGACCCAGTACTTC.

In this sample, this clone turned up once. The V gene is TRBV11-2, the J gene TRBJ1-1; a possible D gene is TRBD1 (5 bases). Germline loops: CDR1 SGHAT, CDR2 FQNNGV. There are 15 residues in the CDR3. The ends were cut back, 3 bases at V and 5 bases at J, with 16 bases in the middle. CDR3 residues: CASSFWGAGVTEAFF. CDR3 bases: TGTGCCAGCAGCTTTTGGGGCGCCGGGGTGACTGAAGCTTTCTTT.

The chain joins TRBV24-1 to TRBJ2-1, with 12 nucleotides matching TRBD2. Germline trimming cut 4 bases from V and 8 bases from J; bases unmatched to any gene: 8. The CDR3 contains 16 residues. From germline, CDR1 is KGHDR and CDR2 SFDVKD. The CDR3 sequence: CATSDPLAGGPDEQFF. The DNA for the CDR3 is TGTGCCACCAGTGACCCGCTAGCGGGGGGGCCGGATGAGCAGTTCTTC.

The CDR3 loop is CASNTGGGFYNEQFF. In DNA form, the CDR3 reads TGTGCCAGTAATACAGGTGGGGGGTTCTACAATGAGCAGTTCTTC. The V gene is TRBV19, the J gene TRBJ2-1, with a possible D match to TRBD2 (6 bases). Germline values: CDR1 LNHDA, CDR2 SQIVND (reference sequence). The CDR3 totals 15 residues. Trimming shortened V by 7 bases and J by 3 bases, and 16 bases separated the two germline ends.

With regard to this clone: A read error may produce the germline difference seen at one junction end. This CDR3 is CASKDRSSWGTGNTIYF. The CDR3 region has the DNA TGCGCCAGCAAGGACAGGTCGAGTTGGGGGACTGGGAACACCATATATTTT. V is TRBV10-2 and J is TRBJ1-3, with 7 bases identical to TRBD1. This CDR3 is built from 17 residues. Germline-derived CDR1 and CDR2 are WSHSY and SAAADI.

J is TRBJ2-1 and V is TRBV5-6, with D possibly being TRBD1 (5 bases). With 1 base removed from V and 13 bases from J, the gap between germline ends came to 15 bases. The CDR3 runs 13 residues. From germline, CDR1 is SGHDT and CDR2 YYEEEE. The CDR3, as DNA: TGTGCCAGCAGCTTGCTTGTGAGCGACAGCCAGTTCTTC. Translation gives CASSLLVSDSQFF.

The V call is TRBV4-1, the J call TRBJ2-1; a weak D match, TRBD1 (8 bases). Trimming pared 7 bases from V and 7 bases from J, leaving 20 bases between. Germline-derived CDR1 and CDR2 are MGHRA and YSYEKL. The CDR3 covers 15 residues. The CDR3 coding sequence is TGCGCCAGCAAGGTAGGACAGGGAGCGGGGAATGAGCAGTTCTTC. Its translation is CASKVGQGAGNEQFF.

The chain is built from TRBV6-5 and TRBJ1-1; 8 bases are shared with TRBD1. J was trimmed by 0 bases and V by 5 bases; bases with no gene match: 5. CDR1 MNHEY and CDR2 SVGAGI come from the germline V gene. CDR3 size: 15 residues. The CDR3 loop is CASSIRQGMNTEAFF. DNA for the CDR3: TGTGCCAGCAGTATTAGACAGGGGATGAACACTGAAGCTTTCTTT.

The chain uses TRBV7-2 and TRBJ2-5, with D perhaps TRBD1 (5 bases). Germline CDR1 reads SGHTA; CDR2 reads FQGNSA. Trimming removed 5 bases from V and 5 bases from J, with 15 bases in between. This CDR3 is built from 14 residues. CDR3 sequence reads: CASSVAGIRETQYF. The DNA of the CDR3 is TGTGCCAGCAGCGTGGCAGGGATAAGGGAGACCCAGTACTTC.

V and J are TRBV6-1 and TRBJ2-1, with 9 positions matching TRBD2. Losses at the gene ends were 3 bases for V and 6 bases for J; bases not matched to a gene: 6. The CDR3 sequence is 15 residues long. Germline CDR1 MNHNS, CDR2 SASEGT. In nucleotides, the CDR3 is TGTGCCAGCAGTGATAATAGCGGGGGCCGCAATGAGCAGTTCTTC. Protein: CASSDNSGGRNEQFF.

This chain links TRBV28 with TRBJ2-7, with TRBD1 identical over 7 bases. The germline V gene has CDR1 MDHEN and CDR2 SYDVKM. The trim removed 4 bases at V and 7 bases at J, leaving 10 bases unmatched. This CDR3 comprises 14 residues. CDR3 bases: TGTGCCAGCAGTTCCCCGACAGGGCCCAGAGAGCAGTACTTC. Residues: CASSSPTGPREQYF.

The chain has TRBV28 and TRBJ2-7; no definite D call. The ends were cut back, 7 bases at V and 2 bases at J, with 6 bases in the middle. The germline V gene encodes CDR1 MDHEN and CDR2 SYDVKM. The CDR3 runs to 11 residues. CDR3 amino acids: CASKRTYEQYF. The CDR3 DNA reads as TGTGCCAGCAAGAGGACCTACGAGCAGTACTTC.

The chain couples TRBV5-6 to TRBJ2-3; TRBD2 might be the D (5 bases). Trimming left V 4 bases short and J 0 bases short, with 9 bases between. Germline CDR1 SGHDT, CDR2 YYEEEE. The CDR3 has 14 amino acids. The CDR3 is CASSPGYSTDTQYF. The CDR3 DNA is TGTGCCAGCAGCCCGGGATATAGCACAGATACGCAGTATTTT.

Regarding this clone: Other DNA sequences in the sample encode the same CDR3. The gene calls are TRBV18 and TRBJ1-3; D gene uncertain. Trimming pared 4 bases from V and 4 bases from J, leaving 5 bases between. The CDR3 covers 12 residues. Germline V gives CDR1 KGHSH, CDR2 LQKENI. This chain's CDR3 is CASSREGNTIYF. The DNA for the CDR3 is TGTGCCAGCTCACGCGAGGGAAACACCATATATTTT. Variable domain in full (rest from reference TRBV18 and TRBJ1-3): NAGVMQNPRHLVRRRGQEARLRCSPMKGHSHVYWYRQLPEEGLKFMVYLQKENIIDESGMPKERFSAEFPKEGPSILRIQQVVRGDSAAYFCASSREGNTIYFGEGSWLTVV.

The chain carries TRBV12-3 or TRBV12-4 and TRBJ2-3, with D perhaps matching TRBD2 (5 bases). The CDR3 totals 13 residues. With 6 bases removed from V and 0 bases from J, the gap between germline ends came to 7 bases. CDR3 residues: CASRGDSTDTQYF. CDR3 coding DNA: TGTGCCAGCAGGGGAGATAGCACAGATACGCAGTATTTT.

The V and J genes are TRBV7-3 and TRBJ2-5, with D hard to call. Between the trimmed V and J ends, which lost 4 bases and 1 base, there was a span of 7 bases. The CDR3 is made up of 13 amino acids. Germline lookup yields CDR1 SGHTA and CDR2 FQGTGA. The CDR3 DNA is TGTGCCAGCAGCTACGGACGCCAAGAGACCCAGTACTTC. Translated: CASSYGRQETQYF. The full variable domain, its missing parts supplied by reference TRBV7-3 and TRBJ2-5, is GAGVSQTPSNKVTEKGKYVELRCDPISGHTALYWYRQSLGQGPEFLIYFQGTGAADDSGLPNDRFFAVRPEGSVSTLKIQRTERGDSAVYLCASSYGRQETQYFGPGTRLLVL.

This clone was observed once. V usage is TRBV4-1 and J usage is TRBJ2-1; TRBD1 agrees at 7 bases. CDR1 is MGHRA, CDR2 YSYEKL, per germline. Trimming took 2 bases from V and 5 from J; bases not matched to a gene: 6. CDR3 size: 15 residues. CDR3 DNA sequence: TGCGCCAGCAGCCAACAGGACAGGCAGGACAATGAGCAGTTCTTC. Translation gives CASSQQDRQDNEQFF.

The sample holds one count of this clone. The chain is built from TRBV28 and TRBJ1-2; 7 nucleotides match TRBD1. Looked up from germline, CDR1 is MDHEN and CDR2 is SYDVKM. J gave up 2 bases and V 2 bases, and 2 bases lay outside the gene matches. CDR3 length: 14 amino acids. The CDR3 region has the DNA TGTGCCAGCAGTTTAGCCAGGGGGAACTATGGCTACACCTTC. Encoded protein: CASSLARGNYGYTF.

This clone came up once. The V call is TRBV4-3, the J call TRBJ2-2; no definite D call. Germline CDR1 is LGHNA and CDR2 is YSLEER. Deletions cut 6 bases from V and 2 bases from J, with 4 bases between. This CDR3 is 12 amino acids long. In DNA, the CDR3 is TGCGCCAGCAGTCAAAACACCGGGGAGCTGTTTTTT. This encodes CASSQNTGELFF.